The clone carrying this T cell receptor (beta chain) was detected only a few times. The antigen is undetermined. The sample originates from a study of OX40 agonist ivuxolimab in advanced cancers. Study-level information: Patients received intravenous ivuxolimab every 2 weeks at 0.01 to 10 mg/kg. The dose-escalation cohort was over 65% male, with a mean age of around 54 years, ranging roughly 20 to 90. Study-level findings and limits: Dosing at 0.1 to 3.0 mg/kg was accompanied by clonal expansion of CD4+ and CD8+ blood T cells by week 6.

This CDR3 comprises 13 residues. Trimming removed 0 bases from V and 5 bases from J, with 7 bases in between. Germline CDR1 reads LGHNA; CDR2 reads YSLEER. Sequencing was performed with immunoSEQ multiplex PCR; in TCRdb, only in-frame clones are kept and a portion is missing. The sample consists of 40,000 to 55,000 clones, 91% of them appearing once. The sequencing used CD4+ or CD8+ T cells sorted from blood, collected in a trial of the OX40 agonist ivuxolimab. The source is an adult with an advanced solid tumor such as melanoma, head and neck, liver or kidney cancer. This chain joins TRBV4-3 and TRBJ1-1, with D uncertain. The CDR3 region is CASSQDFWTEAFF. The CDR3 DNA reads TGCGCCAGCAGCCAAGATTTTTGGACTGAAGCTTTCTTT.